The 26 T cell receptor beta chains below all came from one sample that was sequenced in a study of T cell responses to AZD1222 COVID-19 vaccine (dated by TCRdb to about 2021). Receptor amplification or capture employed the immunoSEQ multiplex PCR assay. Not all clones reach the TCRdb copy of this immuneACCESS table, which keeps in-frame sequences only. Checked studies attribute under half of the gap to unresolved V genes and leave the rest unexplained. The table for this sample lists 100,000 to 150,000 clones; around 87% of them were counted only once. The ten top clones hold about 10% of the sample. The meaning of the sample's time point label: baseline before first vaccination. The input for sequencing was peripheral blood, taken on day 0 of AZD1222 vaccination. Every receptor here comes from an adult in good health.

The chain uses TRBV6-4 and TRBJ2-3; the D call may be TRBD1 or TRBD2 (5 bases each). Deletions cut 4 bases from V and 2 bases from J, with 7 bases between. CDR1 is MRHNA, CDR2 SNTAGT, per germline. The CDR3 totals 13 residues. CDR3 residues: CASSGGTTDTQYF. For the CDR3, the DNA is TGTGCCAGCAGTGGGGGGACCACAGATACGCAGTATTTT.

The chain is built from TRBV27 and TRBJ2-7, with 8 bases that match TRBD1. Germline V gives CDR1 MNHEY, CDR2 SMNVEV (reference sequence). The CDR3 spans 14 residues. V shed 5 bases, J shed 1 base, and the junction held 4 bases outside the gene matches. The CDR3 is CASSVGQGSYEQYF. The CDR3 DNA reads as TGTGCCAGCAGTGTCGGACAGGGATCCTACGAGCAGTACTTC.

The CDR3 DNA is TGTGCCAGTAGTATAGTCGGAGCGGGAGGGTTTGGTGAGCAGTTCTTC. As protein: CASSIVGAGGFGEQFF. This rearrangement joins TRBV19 to TRBJ2-1, with TRBD2 matching 10 bases. Germline V gives CDR1 LNHDA, CDR2 SQIVND (reference sequence). CDR3 length equals 16 residues. V shed 1 base, J shed 9 bases, and the junction held 9 bases outside the gene matches.

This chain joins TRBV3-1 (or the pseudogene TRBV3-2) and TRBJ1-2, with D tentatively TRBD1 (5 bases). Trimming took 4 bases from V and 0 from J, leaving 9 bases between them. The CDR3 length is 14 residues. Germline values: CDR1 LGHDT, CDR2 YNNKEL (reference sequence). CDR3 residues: CASSPGATNYGYTF. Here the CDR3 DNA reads TGTGCCAGCAGCCCCGGGGCTACTAACTATGGCTACACCTTC.

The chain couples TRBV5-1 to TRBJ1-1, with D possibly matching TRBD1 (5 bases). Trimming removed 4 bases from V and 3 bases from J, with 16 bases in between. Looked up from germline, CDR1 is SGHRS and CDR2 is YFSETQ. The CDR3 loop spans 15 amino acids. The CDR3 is CASSPIGAWDTEAFF. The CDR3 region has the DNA TGCGCCAGCAGCCCAATAGGGGCTTGGGACACTGAAGCTTTCTTT.

Written as DNA, the CDR3 is TGTGCCAGCAGCTTAGCTAGCACCTCTGGAAACACCATATATTTT. Protein product: CASSLASTSGNTIYF. This rearrangement joins TRBV7-8 to TRBJ1-3; D remains ambiguous. The V and J ends lost 0 bases and 0 bases respectively, with 6 bases between them. Germline V lookup: CDR1 SGHVS, CDR2 FQNEAQ. This CDR3 region has 15 residues.

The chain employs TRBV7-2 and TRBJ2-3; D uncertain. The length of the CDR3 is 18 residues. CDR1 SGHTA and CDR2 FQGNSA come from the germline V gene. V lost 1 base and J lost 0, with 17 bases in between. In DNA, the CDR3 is TGTGCCAGCAGCTTAGTTTTGGGCCTTACTTACAGCACAGATACGCAGTATTTT. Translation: CASSLVLGLTYSTDTQYF.

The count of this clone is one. The CDR3 sequence: CAHRLSGANVLTF. As DNA, the CDR3 is TGTGCCCACAGACTCTCTGGGGCCAACGTCCTGACTTTC. The chain carries TRBV30 and TRBJ2-6; no reliable D call. This CDR3 contains 13 residues. Per the germline V gene, CDR1 is GTSNPN and CDR2 is SVGIG (reference sequence). The germline V and J ends were trimmed by 8 bases and 0 bases, with 8 bases remaining between them.

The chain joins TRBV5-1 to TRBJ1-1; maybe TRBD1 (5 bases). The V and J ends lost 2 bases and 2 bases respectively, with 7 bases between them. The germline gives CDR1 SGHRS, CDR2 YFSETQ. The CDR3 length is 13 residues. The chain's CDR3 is CASSFGHNTEAFF. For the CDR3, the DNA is TGCGCCAGCAGCTTCGGACACAACACTGAAGCTTTCTTT.

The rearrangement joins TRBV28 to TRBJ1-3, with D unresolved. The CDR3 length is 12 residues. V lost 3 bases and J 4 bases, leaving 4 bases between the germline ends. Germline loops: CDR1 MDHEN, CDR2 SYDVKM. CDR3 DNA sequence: TGTGCCAGCAGTTTGGGCGGAAACACCATATATTTT. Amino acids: CASSLGGNTIYF.

CDR3 in amino acids: CASSELGSGSYNSPLHF. CDR3 sequence (DNA): TGCGCCAGCAGTGAGTTGGGATCGGGGTCCTATAATTCACCCCTCCACTTT. The rearrangement links TRBV10-1 to TRBJ1-6; no clear D gene. The length of the CDR3 is 17 residues. Germline values: CDR1 WNHNN, CDR2 SYGVQD (reference sequence). V dropped 1 base and J dropped 1 base, with 11 bases sitting between them.

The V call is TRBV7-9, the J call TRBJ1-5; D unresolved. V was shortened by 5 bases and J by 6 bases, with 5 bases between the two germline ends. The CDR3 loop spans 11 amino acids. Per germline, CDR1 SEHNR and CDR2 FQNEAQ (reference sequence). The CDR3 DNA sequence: TGTGCCAGCAGCCTCTGTCAGCCCCAGCATTTT. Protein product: CASSLCQPQHF.

This CDR3 reads CAWSNRQGHSGNTIYF. Written as DNA, the CDR3 is TGTGCCTGGAGTAATCGACAGGGACACTCTGGAAACACCATATATTTT. The gene calls are TRBV30 and TRBJ1-3, with 7 nucleotides matching TRBD1. Unmatched junction bases numbered 7, after V lost 2 bases and J lost 0 bases. Looked up from germline, CDR1 is GTSNPN and CDR2 is SVGIG (reference sequence). There are 16 residues in the CDR3.

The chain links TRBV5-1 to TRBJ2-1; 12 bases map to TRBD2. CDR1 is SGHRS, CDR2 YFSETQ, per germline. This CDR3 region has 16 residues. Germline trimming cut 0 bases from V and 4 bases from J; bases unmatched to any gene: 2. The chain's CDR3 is CASSLAGLAGYNEQFF. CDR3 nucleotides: TGCGCCAGCAGCTTGGCCGGACTAGCGGGGTACAATGAGCAGTTCTTC.

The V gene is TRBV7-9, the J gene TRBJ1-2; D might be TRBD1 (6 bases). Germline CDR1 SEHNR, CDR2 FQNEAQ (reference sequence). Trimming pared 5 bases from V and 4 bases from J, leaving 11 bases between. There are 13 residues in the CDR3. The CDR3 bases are TGTGCCAGCAGCCCGGGCAGGGGCTATGGCTACACCTTC. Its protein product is CASSPGRGYGYTF.

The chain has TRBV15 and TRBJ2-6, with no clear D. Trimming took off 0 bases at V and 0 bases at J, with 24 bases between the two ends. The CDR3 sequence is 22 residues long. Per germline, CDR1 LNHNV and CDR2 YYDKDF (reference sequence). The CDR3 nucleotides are TGTGCCACCAGCAGAGATTCCTTATTCCAGTCAAAGGGTATCTCTGGGGCCAACGTCCTGACTTTC. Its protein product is CATSRDSLFQSKGISGANVLTF. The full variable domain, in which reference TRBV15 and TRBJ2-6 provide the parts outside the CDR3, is DAMVIQNPRYQVTQFGKPVTLSCSQTLNHNVMYWYQQKSSQAPKLLFHYYDKDFNNEADTPDNFQSRRPNTSFCFLDIRSPGLGDTAMYLCATSRDSLFQSKGISGANVLTFGAGSRLTVL.

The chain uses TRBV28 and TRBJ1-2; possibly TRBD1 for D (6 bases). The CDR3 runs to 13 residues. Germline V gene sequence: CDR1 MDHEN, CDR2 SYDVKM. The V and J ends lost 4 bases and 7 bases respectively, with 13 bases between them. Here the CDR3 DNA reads TGTGCCAGCAGTTCCGGGACAATTGGTGGCTACACCTTC. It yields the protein CASSSGTIGGYTF.

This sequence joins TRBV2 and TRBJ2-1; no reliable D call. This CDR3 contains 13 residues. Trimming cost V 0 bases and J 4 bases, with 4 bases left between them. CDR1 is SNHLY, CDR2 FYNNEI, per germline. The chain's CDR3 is CASSEAGYNEQFF. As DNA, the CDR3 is TGTGCCAGCAGTGAAGCAGGGTACAATGAGCAGTTCTTC.

The CDR3 protein is CAISESGPNEKLFF. DNA for the CDR3: TGTGCCATCAGTGAGTCAGGCCCTAATGAAAAACTGTTTTTT. The chain carries TRBV10-3 and TRBJ1-4; D unclear. Trimming removed 0 bases at V and 3 bases at J, with 5 bases between. This CDR3 spans 14 amino acids. Looked up from germline, CDR1 is ENHRY and CDR2 is SYGVKD.

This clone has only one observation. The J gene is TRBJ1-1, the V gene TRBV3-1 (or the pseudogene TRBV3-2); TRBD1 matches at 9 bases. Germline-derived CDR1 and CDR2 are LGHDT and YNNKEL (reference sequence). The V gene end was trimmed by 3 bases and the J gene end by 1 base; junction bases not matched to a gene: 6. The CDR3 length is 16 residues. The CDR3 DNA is TGTGCCAGCAGCCACCGGGACAGGGTACCGAACACTGAAGCTTTCTTT. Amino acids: CASSHRDRVPNTEAFF.

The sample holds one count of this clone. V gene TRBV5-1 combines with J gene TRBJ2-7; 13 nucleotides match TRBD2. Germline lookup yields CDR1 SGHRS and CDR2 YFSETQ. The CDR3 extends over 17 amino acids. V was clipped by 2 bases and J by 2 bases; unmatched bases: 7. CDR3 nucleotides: TGCGCCAGCAGCTTTTCGACTAGCGGGGGGCGAACCTACGAGCAGTACTTC. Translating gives CASSFSTSGGRTYEQYF.

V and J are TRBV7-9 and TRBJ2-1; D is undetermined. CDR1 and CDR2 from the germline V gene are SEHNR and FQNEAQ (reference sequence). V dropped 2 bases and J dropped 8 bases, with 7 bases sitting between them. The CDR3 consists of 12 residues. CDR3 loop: CASSLIQDEQFF. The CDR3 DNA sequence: TGTGCCAGCAGCTTAATTCAAGATGAGCAGTTCTTC.

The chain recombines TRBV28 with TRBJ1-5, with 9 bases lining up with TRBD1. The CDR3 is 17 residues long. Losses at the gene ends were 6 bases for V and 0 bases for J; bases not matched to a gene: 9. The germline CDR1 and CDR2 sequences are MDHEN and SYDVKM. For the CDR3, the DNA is TGTGCCAGCAGAAGACAGGGGGGGGGTTATAGCAATCAGCCCCAGCATTTT. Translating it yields CASRRQGGGYSNQPQHF.

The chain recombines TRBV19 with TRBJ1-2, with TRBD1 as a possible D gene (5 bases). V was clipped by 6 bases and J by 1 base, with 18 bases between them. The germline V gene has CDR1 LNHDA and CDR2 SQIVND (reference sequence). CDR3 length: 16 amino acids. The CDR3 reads CASRNRGSTYNYGYTF. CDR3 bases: TGTGCCAGTAGAAATAGGGGCAGCACTTATAACTATGGCTACACCTTC.

CDR3 loop: CASNPSGREKLFF. The CDR3 DNA sequence: TGCGCCAGCAATCCCTCAGGACGGGAAAAACTGTTTTTT. The rearrangement links TRBV5-1 to TRBJ1-4; D is unresolved. The CDR3 length is 13 residues. Germline CDR1 SGHRS, CDR2 YFSETQ. V was shortened by 6 bases and J by 8 bases, with 14 bases between the two germline ends.

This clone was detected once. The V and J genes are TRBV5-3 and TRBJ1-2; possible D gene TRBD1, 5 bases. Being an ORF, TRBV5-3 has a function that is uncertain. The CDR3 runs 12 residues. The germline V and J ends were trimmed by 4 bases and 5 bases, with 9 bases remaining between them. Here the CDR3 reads CARSVYRYGYTF. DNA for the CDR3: TGTGCCAGAAGCGTCTACAGGTATGGCTACACCTTC.